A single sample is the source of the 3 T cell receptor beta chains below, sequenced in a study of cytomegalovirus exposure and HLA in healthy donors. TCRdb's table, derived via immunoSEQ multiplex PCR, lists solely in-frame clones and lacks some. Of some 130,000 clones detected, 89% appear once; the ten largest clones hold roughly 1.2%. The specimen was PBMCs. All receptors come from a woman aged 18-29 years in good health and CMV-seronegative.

CDR3 sequence (DNA): TGCAGCGTTGTAGGAGGGTATGGGAGCAATCAGCCCCAGCATTTT. Translation: CSVVGGYGSNQPQHF. V and J are TRBV29-1 and TRBJ1-5; no definite D call. V was trimmed by 4 bases and J by 1 base, leaving 14 bases between them. Germline assignment: CDR1 SQVTM and CDR2 ANQGSEA. CDR3 size: 15 residues.

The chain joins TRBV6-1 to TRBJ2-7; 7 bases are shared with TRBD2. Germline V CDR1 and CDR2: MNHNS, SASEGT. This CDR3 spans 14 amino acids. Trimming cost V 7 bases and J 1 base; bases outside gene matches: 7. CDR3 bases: TGTGCCAGCAAGGAGCGGGGCGGATCCTACGAGCAGTACTTC. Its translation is CASKERGGSYEQYF.

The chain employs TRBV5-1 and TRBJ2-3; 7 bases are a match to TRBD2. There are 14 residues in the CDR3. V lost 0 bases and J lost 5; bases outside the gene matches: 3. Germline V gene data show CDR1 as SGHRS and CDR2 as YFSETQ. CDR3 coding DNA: TGCGCCAGCAGCTTGGCCCCGGGGGGAGATACGCAGTATTTT. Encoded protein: CASSLAPGGDTQYF.